This T cell receptor beta chain is from a study of Ad26.COV2.S vaccination and SARS-CoV-2 variants. Study conclusions and caveats: Quantification of TCR breadth and depth may have yielded underestimates of total T cell responses.

About this clone itself: No antigen is known for it. The same CDR3 arises from other DNA sequences in this sample as well.

Trimming cost V 1 base and J 2 bases; bases outside gene matches: 4. This CDR3 comprises 16 residues. Germline CDR1 is KGHDR and CDR2 is SFDVKD. Data came from immunoSEQ multiplex PCR; TCRdb stores just in-frame clones and leaves some out. The sample includes hundreds of thousands of clones, 89% of them seen just once. Treatment meaning: around 19 received Ad26.COV2.S at low or high dose, single or two shots; 5 received placebo; per-sample allocation not given. Samples were taken on day 63 after the first vaccine or placebo injection. The sample was peripheral blood, taken in a trial of Ad26.COV2.S vaccine versus placebo. This chain uses TRBV24-1 with TRBJ2-3, with 8 nucleotides matching TRBD2. This clonotype was obtained from a person between 18 and 59 years old who received the Ad26.COV2.S COVID-19 vaccine or a placebo. CDR3 bases: TGTGCCACCAGTGATTTTACTAGCGGCAACACAGATACGCAGTATTTT. This codes for CATSDFTSGNTDTQYF.